This passage covers 6 T cell receptor beta chains from one sample sequenced in a study of beta chain features in type 1 diabetes. All of the isolated RNA was reverse transcribed, so expressed TCRB transcripts were sequenced. TCRdb's copy holds only in-frame clones and misses some; the assay was immunoSEQ multiplex PCR. The repertoire holds under 150,000 clones, approximately 52% seen once, with around 0.39% in the top ten. Sequenced material: Tregs from blood. The receptors were gathered from a man between 18 and 29 years old in good health.

The chain couples TRBV5-4 to TRBJ2-1, with a possible D match to TRBD1 (7 bases). CDR3 length: 16 residues. Germline lookup yields CDR1 SGHNT and CDR2 YYREEE (reference sequence). V lost 5 bases to trimming and J lost 4 bases, with 19 bases between them. In DNA form, the CDR3 reads TGTGCCAGCAGGGGCAGGGGGGAGCAGAGTTACAATGAGCAGTTCTTC. The encoded protein is CASRGRGEQSYNEQFF.

This clone has a handful of counts. This sequence joins TRBV5-4 and TRBJ1-1; a possible D gene is TRBD1 (6 bases). CDR1 SGHNT and CDR2 YYREEE come from the germline V gene (reference sequence). The CDR3 has 14 residues. V lost 4 bases, J lost 4 bases, and 14 bases lay in between. CDR3 sequence: CASSPTGQLTEAFF. The DNA for the CDR3 is TGTGCCAGCAGCCCCACCGGACAGCTCACTGAAGCTTTCTTT.

V is TRBV20-1 and J is TRBJ2-7; tentatively, D is TRBD1 (6 bases). Germline loops: CDR1 DFQATT, CDR2 SNEGSKA (reference sequence). CDR3 length: 11 residues. The CDR3 here is CSGQSSYEQYF. The CDR3 DNA reads as TGCAGCGGACAGAGCTCCTACGAGCAGTACTTC.

The chain combines TRBV28 with TRBJ2-7; weak D call: TRBD2 (6 bases). Germline CDR1 and CDR2: MDHEN and SYDVKM. The CDR3 is 14 residues long. V was clipped by 8 bases and J by 1 base, with 15 bases between them. The CDR3 sequence is CASLGAGMSYEQYF. The CDR3 coding sequence is TGTGCCAGCCTAGGTGCGGGGATGTCCTACGAGCAGTACTTC.

V usage is TRBV7-8 and J usage is TRBJ1-5; maybe TRBD1 (6 bases). Trimming shortened V by 4 bases and J by 2 bases, and 21 bases separated the two germline ends. This CDR3 is built from 18 residues. Per germline, CDR1 SGHVS and CDR2 FQNEAQ. The CDR3 DNA is TGTGCCAGCAGCTCTGCCCCCGGGCAGGCAGGGGGCAATCAGCCCCAGCATTTT. The encoded protein is CASSSAPGQAGGNQPQHF.

The J gene is TRBJ2-3, the V gene TRBV19; TRBD2 aligns across 9 bases. Germline V CDR1 and CDR2: LNHDA, SQIVND (reference sequence). V was clipped by 3 bases and J by 3 bases; unmatched bases: 4. The CDR3 is made up of 15 amino acids. The CDR3 protein is CASSIVLAGTDTQYF. Written as DNA, the CDR3 is TGTGCCAGTAGTATCGTTCTAGCGGGAACAGATACGCAGTATTTT.